This T cell receptor (beta chain) was sequenced during a study of blood T cells in healthy people across ages. The wider study: There was about one barcoded beta molecule captured by template switching per two T cells. Findings and limits, study-wide: While age rose, TCR beta diversity per million T cells dropped in a roughly linear way.

Total RNA amounts of at least 6 micrograms were extracted per sample. CDR1 and CDR2 (germline): SNHLY, FYNNEI. The V gene lost 4 bases and the J gene lost 4 bases, with 11 bases spanning the gap. The CDR3 has 13 residues. A J-beta primer mix and a sample-barcoded 5' primer were used in a second PCR of roughly 6 to 11 cycles. TCRdb analysed the 5' RACE reads with MiXCR anew, one entry per CDR3 protein. The profile covers roughly 1.9 million distinct CDR3 sequences, with around 40% appearing a single time and under 30% taken by the ten largest. This clonotype has more than one count but fewer than ten. Its matching antigen is unknown.

J is TRBJ2-7 and V is TRBV2, with a possible D match to TRBD1 (6 bases). The sequence was obtained from a human donor in good health. Material for sequencing was blood. CDR3 bases: TGTGCCAGCAGTGTCAGGACAGTTTACGAGCAGTACTTC. Amino acid sequence: CASSVRTVYEQYF.